The sequence of this TCR beta chain was determined in a study of OX40 agonist ivuxolimab in advanced cancers. Study overall: Prior anti-PD-1, anti-PD-L1 or anti-CTLA-4 therapy did not bar entry, and roughly 40% had some.

Looked up from germline, CDR1 is DFQATT and CDR2 is SNEGSKA (reference sequence). Trimming took 4 bases from V and 10 from J, leaving 13 bases between them. This CDR3 comprises 11 residues. The method was immunoSEQ multiplex PCR; TCRdb's version includes in-frame clones alone and lacks a portion of them. The sample holds 65,000 to 75,000 clones, around 89% seen once. This clone was seen a few times. The sequencing here drew on CD4+ or CD8+ T cells sorted from blood, taken in a trial of the OX40 agonist ivuxolimab. The TCR comes from an adult with an advanced solid tumor such as melanoma, head and neck, liver or kidney cancer. V and J are TRBV20-1 and TRBJ2-5; tentative D call: TRBD2 (5 bases). CDR3 in DNA: TGCAGTGCTAACGGGGATTTGGACCAGTACTTC. This gives the protein CSANGDLDQYF.